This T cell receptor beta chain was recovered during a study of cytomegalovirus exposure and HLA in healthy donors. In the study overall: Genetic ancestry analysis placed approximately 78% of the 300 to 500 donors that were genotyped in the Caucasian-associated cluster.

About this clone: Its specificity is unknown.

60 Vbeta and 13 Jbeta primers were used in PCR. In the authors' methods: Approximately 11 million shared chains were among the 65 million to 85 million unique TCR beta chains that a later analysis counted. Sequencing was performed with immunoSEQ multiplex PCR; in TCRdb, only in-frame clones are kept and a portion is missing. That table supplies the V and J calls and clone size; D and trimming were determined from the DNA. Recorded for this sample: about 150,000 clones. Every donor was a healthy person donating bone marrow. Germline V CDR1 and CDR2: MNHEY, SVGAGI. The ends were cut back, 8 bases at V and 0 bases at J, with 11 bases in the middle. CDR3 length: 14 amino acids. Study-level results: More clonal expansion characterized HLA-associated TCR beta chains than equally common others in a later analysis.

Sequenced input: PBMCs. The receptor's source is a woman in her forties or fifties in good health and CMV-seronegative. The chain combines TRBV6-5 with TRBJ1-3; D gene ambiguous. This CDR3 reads CASGEGSSGNTIYF. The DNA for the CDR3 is TGTGCCAGCGGCGAGGGCAGCTCTGGAAACACCATATATTTT.